The clone carrying this T cell receptor beta chain was counted at least ten times. Its antigen is unknown. The data stem from a study of identical twins. Regarding the study as a whole: For out-of-frame alpha sequences shared by twins, low generation probability was in excess.

Germline CDR1 is WNHNN and CDR2 is SYGVQD (reference sequence). The CDR3 is 13 amino acids. V was pared by 4 bases and J by 5 bases, with 10 bases between. A single record per CDR3 protein comes from TCRdb applying MiXCR to the 5' RACE reads. The table records fewer than 250,000 distinct CDR3 sequences, 5.5% to 7% of them present only once. The same sample was also used in a study of yellow fever vaccine responses in identical twins.

The TCR was taken from a woman aged 18-29 years in good health. The sequencing sample was made of memory (CD45RO+) T cells sorted from blood. The chain carries TRBV10-1 and TRBJ2-3; tentatively, D is TRBD2 (5 bases). The CDR3 sequence: CASSGTPIDTQYF. The CDR3 region has the DNA TGCGCCAGCAGTGGGACTCCGATAGATACGCAGTATTTT.